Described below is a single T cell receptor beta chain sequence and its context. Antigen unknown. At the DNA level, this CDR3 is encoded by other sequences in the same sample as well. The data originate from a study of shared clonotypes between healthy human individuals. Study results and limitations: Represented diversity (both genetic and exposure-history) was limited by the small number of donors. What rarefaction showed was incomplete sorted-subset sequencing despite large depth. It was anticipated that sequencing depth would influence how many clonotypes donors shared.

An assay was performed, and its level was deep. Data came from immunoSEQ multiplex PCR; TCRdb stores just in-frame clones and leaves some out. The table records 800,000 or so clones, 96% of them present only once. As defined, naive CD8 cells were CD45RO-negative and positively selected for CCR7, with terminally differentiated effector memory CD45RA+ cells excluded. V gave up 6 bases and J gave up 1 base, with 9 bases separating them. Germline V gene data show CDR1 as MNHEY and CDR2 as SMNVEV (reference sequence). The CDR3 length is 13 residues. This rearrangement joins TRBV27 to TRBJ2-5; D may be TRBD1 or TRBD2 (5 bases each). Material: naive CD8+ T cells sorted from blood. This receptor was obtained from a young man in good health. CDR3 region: CASSLGTQETQYF. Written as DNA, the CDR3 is TGTGCCAGCAGCTTGGGGACCCAAGAGACCCAGTACTTC.